This is a list of T cell receptor beta chains from one sample in a study of STAT5B mutations in CD4+ large granular lymphocyte leukemia. TCRdb keeps only in-frame clones here, not all; method: immunoSEQ multiplex PCR. The data hold approximately 28,000 clones, with 85% to 90% observed a single time. The sequenced material came from CD4+ T cells from blood buffy coats. The receptors were gathered from a human donor in good health. Each CDR3 is given with its conserved first and last residue. Fields, in order: D gene, clone size, V gene, J gene, CDR3 DNA, CDR3 protein. The D gene is left open where the match is weak. Size tells how often a clone was seen (once, few, many) or the class of an expanded clone, and some rows leave it out.

.	.	TRBV6-5	TRBJ2-1	TGTGCCAGCAGTCGAGACAGTGCCCCCTACAATGAGCAGTTCTTC	CASSRDSAPYNEQFF
TRBD1	once	TRBV19	TRBJ2-7	TGTGCCAGTAAAGACAGGGTGAACGAGCAGTACTTC	CASKDRVNEQYF
.	.	TRBV18	TRBJ1-2	TGTGCCAGCTCACCAAATCGGCAGCCTACTAACTATGGCTACACCTTC	CASSPNRQPTNYGYTF
.	few	TRBV5-1	TRBJ1-2	TGCGCCAGCAGCTTGGCTAAACCGGGCCGAAACTATGGCTACACCTTC	CASSLAKPGRNYGYTF
.	.	TRBV9	TRBJ1-1	TGTGCCAGCAGTCGTGGACACGCGAACACTGAAGCTTTCTTT	CASSRGHANTEAFF
TRBD2	.	TRBV11-2	TRBJ2-5	TGTGCCAGCAGCTTAGTACGGCCTAGCGGGAGGATCCATCAAGAGACCCAGTACTTC	CASSLVRPSGRIHQETQYF
.	.	TRBV5-1	TRBJ1-1	TGCGCCAGCCAGGGGTCCTCAATGAACACTGAAGCTTTCTTT	CASQGSSMNTEAFF
.	.	TRBV2	TRBJ1-1	TGTGCCAGCAGTGAAGCGGGAGGGACTGAAGCTTTCTTT	CASSEAGGTEAFF
TRBD1	.	TRBV18	TRBJ1-1	TGTGCCAGCTCACCACCGGTGACAGGGGGCAAGGTGTACACTGAAGCTTTCTTT	CASSPPVTGGKVYTEAFF
.	.	TRBV5-4	TRBJ2-1	TGTGCCAGCAGCCAAGGGAAGACTCTCGGAGAAAATGAGCAGTTCTTC	CASSQGKTLGENEQFF
.	.	TRBV19	TRBJ2-7	TGTGCCAGTAGTATCAACAGCAATGGCGAGCAGTACTTC	CASSINSNGEQYF
.	.	TRBV7-8	TRBJ2-1	TGTGCCAGCAGCTTAGCTCTCCCCGGGACCCGGGCTAATGAGCAGTTCTTC	CASSLALPGTRANEQFF
TRBD2	.	TRBV27	TRBJ2-7	TGTGCCAGCAGTAATACCCCCCGCGGGAGTTACGAGCAGTACTTC	CASSNTPRGSYEQYF
.	.	TRBV7-9	TRBJ1-1	TGTGCCAGCAGCTTAGGCCTGGGTGGGGGAGGGGACACTGAAGCTTTCTTT	CASSLGLGGGGDTEAFF
.	once	TRBV19	TRBJ1-3	TGTGCCAGTAGTATCCCCGCGGGAAACACCATATATTTT	CASSIPAGNTIYF
.	.	TRBV28	TRBJ1-2	TGTGCCAGCAGTTCGCGACTTGGCTACACCTTC	CASSSRLGYTF
TRBD2	once	TRBV10-3	TRBJ2-1	TGTGCCATCAACGTGCGGGAGCAAGATGAGCAGTTCTTC	CAINVREQDEQFF
.	.	TRBV19	TRBJ1-1	TGTGCCAGTAGTATGGAGGGGCGGAACACTGAAGCTTTCTTT	CASSMEGRNTEAFF
.	.	TRBV11-2	TRBJ2-2	TGTGCCAGCAGCCCAGTGGGCTTCACCGGGGAGCTGTTTTTT	CASSPVGFTGELFF
.	.	TRBV6-1	TRBJ2-3	TGTGCCAGCAGTTTGGGGGCCTCTCGCACAGATACGCAGTATTTT	CASSLGASRTDTQYF
.	.	TRBV5-1	TRBJ1-1	TGCGCCAGCAGCAGGGTTGGAAACACTGAAGCTTTCTTT	CASSRVGNTEAFF
.	.	TRBV29-1	TRBJ1-3	TGCAGCGTCGTAACGCACAGATCAACTGGAAACACCATATATTTT	CSVVTHRSTGNTIYF
.	.	TRBV14	TRBJ2-5	TGTGCCAGCAGCCCGGTGGGAACCCAAGAGACCCAGTACTTC	CASSPVGTQETQYF
TRBD2	once	TRBV19	TRBJ2-7	TGTGCCAGTAGTTTATACGCGGGAGCGTCCTACGAGCAGTACTTC	CASSLYAGASYEQYF
TRBD2	once	TRBV2	TRBJ2-7	TGTGCCAGCAGACCCGGGACTAGCGGGAGTAAGGAGTACTTC	CASRPGTSGSKEYF
.	.	TRBV2	TRBJ1-1	TGTGCCAGCAGCATCCAGGGGACCTACGCTGAAGCTTTCTTT	CASSIQGTYAEAFF
.	.	TRBV6-6	TRBJ2-7	TGTGCCAGCAGTTACGACCGGGGACCAACGCGCGAGCAGTACTTC	CASSYDRGPTREQYF
.	.	TRBV4-2	TRBJ1-5	TGTGCCAGCAGCCAAGTTACTAGTTTGCAGCCTCAGCATTTT	CASSQVTSLQPQHF
.	.	TRBV27	TRBJ2-5	TGTGCCAGCAGATCGGGACCCCTCCAAGAGACCCAGTACTTC	CASRSGPLQETQYF